The rows below give T cell receptor beta chains drawn from one sample of a study of T cell changes during pregnancy in multiple sclerosis. Clones were read by immunoSEQ multiplex PCR, and TCRdb kept only the in-frame ones, dropping some. This repertoire shows 100,000 or so clones, 94% found once; its top ten account for around 1.8%. The source material was peripheral blood, sampled after pregnancy. All receptors derive from a female donor in good health, enrolled as a control in a pregnancy study. CDR3s include the opening cysteine and the closing phenylalanine or tryptophan. D genes are given only for firm matches. Clone size is shown for a subset of rows, as once, few, many or a class of expanded clone.

>-|TRBV15|TRBJ2-7|TRBD1
CATSRELGGQGSYEQYF
TGTGCCACCAGCAGAGAGTTGGGAGGACAGGGGAGTTACGAGCAGTACTTC
>-|TRBV10-3|TRBJ1-4|TRBD1
CAIRHRGGSTTNEKLFF
TGTGCCATCAGGCACAGGGGCGGTAGCACAACTAATGAAAAACTGTTTTTT
>-|TRBV5-1|TRBJ2-7|TRBD1
CASSLDGTAAYEQYF
TGCGCCAGCAGCTTGGACGGGACAGCTGCCTACGAGCAGTACTTC
>-|TRBV6-4|TRBJ2-7|TRBD1
CASNRTGEYEQYF
TGTGCCAGCAATAGGACAGGGGAATACGAGCAGTACTTC
>-|TRBV6-1|TRBJ2-7|-
CASSVEGGALSGEQYF
TGTGCCAGCAGTGTGGAGGGGGGGGCCCTATCCGGCGAGCAGTACTTC
>once|TRBV7-6|TRBJ2-5|-
CASSLVGWQETQYF
TGTGCCAGCAGCTTAGTGGGCTGGCAAGAGACCCAGTACTTC
>-|TRBV29-1|TRBJ1-2|-
CSVTLTGGYTF
TGCAGCGTGACCCTGACGGGAGGCTACACCTTC
>-|TRBV7-9|TRBJ1-2|TRBD1
CASSSYRGPPLGYTF
TGTGCCAGCAGCTCCTACAGGGGACCCCCTCTCGGCTACACCTTC
>-|TRBV19|TRBJ1-4|-
CASRDFGGSGEKLFF
TGTGCCAGTAGGGACTTCGGAGGTTCGGGTGAAAAACTGTTTTTT
>-|TRBV5-1|TRBJ2-1|-
CASSLATSDGSEQFF
TGCGCCAGCAGCTTGGCGACTAGTGACGGTAGTGAGCAGTTCTTC
>-|TRBV7-7|TRBJ2-7|-
CASSASALHEQYF
TGTGCTAGCAGCGCTAGCGCGCTGCACGAGCAGTACTTC
>-|TRBV6-5|TRBJ2-6|TRBD1
CASSRQGAGANVLTF
TGTGCCAGCAGTAGACAGGGGGCAGGGGCCAACGTCCTGACTTTC
>once|TRBV28|TRBJ2-7|-
CASSPPGQQAYEQYF
TGTGCCAGCAGTCCTCCCGGACAGCAAGCCTACGAGCAGTACTTC
>-|TRBV28|TRBJ2-7|TRBD1
CASSLWTGSTYEQYF
TGTGCCAGCAGTTTGTGGACAGGGAGCACCTACGAGCAGTACTTC
>-|TRBV25-1|TRBJ2-1|TRBD2
CASSETRLAGGEQFF
TGTGCCAGCAGTGAAACCCGGCTAGCGGGTGGTGAGCAGTTCTTC
>-|TRBV27|TRBJ2-1|TRBD2
CASSSGLAAYNEQFF
TGTGCCAGCAGTTCGGGACTAGCGGCATACAATGAGCAGTTCTTC
>-|TRBV14|TRBJ2-5|-
CASSHRQAIGETQYF
TGTGCCAGCAGCCATAGACAGGCAATAGGGGAGACCCAGTACTTC
>-|TRBV2|TRBJ2-1|-
CASTPTGTGRGEQFF
TGTGCCAGCACCCCCACAGGGACGGGGAGGGGTGAGCAGTTCTTC
>-|TRBV6-1|TRBJ2-7|-
CASTAWAPYEQYF
TGTGCCAGCACCGCTTGGGCCCCCTACGAGCAGTACTTC
>-|TRBV28|TRBJ1-4|-
CASSLSGGTTNEKLFF
TGTGCCAGCAGTTTAAGCGGGGGGACAACTAATGAAAAACTGTTTTTT
>-|TRBV5-6|TRBJ2-1|TRBD2
CASSLAGAGYNEQFF
TGTGCCAGCAGCTTGGCGGGAGCGGGGTACAATGAGCAGTTCTTC
>-|TRBV7-9|TRBJ2-3|TRBD1
CASTYGTGGPTDTQYF
TGTGCCAGCACATACGGGACAGGGGGCCCCACAGATACGCAGTATTTT
>-|TRBV25-1|TRBJ2-1|-
CASSRIHRSSERNEQFF
TGTGCCAGCAGTAGGATTCACCGGTCTAGCGAGAGAAATGAGCAGTTCTTC
>-|TRBV5-4|TRBJ2-1|TRBD2
CASSAGDEQFF
TGTGCCAGCTCAGCGGGAGATGAGCAGTTCTTC
>-|TRBV18|TRBJ1-5|TRBD1
CASSRDRRNQPQHF
TGTGCCAGCTCACGGGACAGACGCAATCAGCCCCAGCATTTT
>-|TRBV9|TRBJ2-7|TRBD2
CASSAYASSGGTYEQYF
TGTGCCAGCAGCGCGTATGCCTCTAGCGGGGGAACCTACGAGCAGTACTTC
>-|TRBV5-5|TRBJ1-1|-
CASSWAPLNTEAFF
TGTGCCAGCTCATGGGCCCCTCTAAACACTGAAGCTTTCTTT
>-|TRBV5-6|TRBJ1-4|-
CASSLDRVEKLFF
TGTGCCAGCAGCTTGGACCGGGTTGAAAAACTGTTTTTT
>-|TRBV12-5|TRBJ2-7|-
CASGLTLSGEQYF
TGTGCTAGTGGTTTGACCCTCTCGGGCGAGCAGTACTTC
>-|TRBV4-1|TRBJ1-1|-
CASSQVDMGFMNTEAFF
TGCGCCAGCAGCCAAGTTGACATGGGCTTCATGAACACTGAAGCTTTCTTT
>-|TRBV15|TRBJ2-1|TRBD2
CATSKLASGTNGEQFF
TGTGCCACCAGCAAGTTGGCTAGCGGGACCAACGGTGAGCAGTTCTTC
>once|TRBV7-9|TRBJ1-2|-
CASTVTGGGLGYTF
TGTGCCAGCACCGTAACCGGGGGGGGGCTCGGCTACACCTTC
>-|TRBV2|TRBJ2-7|-
CASSERSYAYEQYF
TGTGCCAGCAGTGAAAGATCCTACGCCTACGAGCAGTACTTC
>-|TRBV13|TRBJ1-1|-
CASSPGEGDTEAFF
TGTGCCAGCAGCCCCGGGGAGGGCGACACTGAAGCTTTCTTT
>once|TRBV7-6|TRBJ2-5|-
CASSLRGADRVQETQYF
TGTGCCAGCAGCTTAAGGGGGGCCGACAGGGTGCAAGAGACCCAGTACTTC
>few|TRBV4-1|TRBJ1-2|-
CASGGTYGYTF
TGCGCCAGCGGTGGCACCTATGGCTACACCTTC
>-|TRBV4-1|TRBJ2-7|TRBD2
CASSQRSTSGYEQYF
TGCGCCAGCAGCCAACGGTCGACTAGCGGCTACGAGCAGTACTTC
>-|TRBV5-1|TRBJ2-5|TRBD2
CASSLAGEPQETQYF
TGCGCCAGCAGCCTAGCGGGGGAGCCACAAGAGACCCAGTACTTC
>-|TRBV5-1|TRBJ2-7|TRBD2
CASSSSGSSYEQYF
TGCGCCAGCAGCTCTAGCGGGTCCTCCTACGAGCAGTACTTC
>-|TRBV2|TRBJ1-2|-
CASSWALTGNYGYTF
TGTGCCAGCAGTTGGGCCCTGACAGGAAACTATGGCTACACCTTC
>once|TRBV6-5|TRBJ1-5|-
CASSYGPRGANQPQHF
TGTGCCAGCAGTTACGGGCCCAGGGGCGCAAACCAGCCCCAGCATTTT
>-|TRBV18|TRBJ1-1|TRBD1
CASSPRTGGGYTEAFF
TGTGCCAGCTCGCCACGAACAGGGGGCGGATACACTGAAGCTTTCTTT
>-|TRBV2|TRBJ2-1|TRBD2
CASSETASGANQQFF
TGTGCCAGCAGTGAAACGGCTAGCGGGGCTAACCAGCAGTTCTTC
>-|TRBV18|TRBJ2-3|-
CASSLTGTSSTDTQYF
TGTGCCAGCTCCTTGACCGGGACATCTAGCACAGATACGCAGTATTTT
>-|TRBV27|TRBJ2-2|TRBD2
CASSFLGLAGGLYSGELFF
TGTGCCAGCAGTTTTCTGGGACTAGCGGGAGGGCTGTATAGCGGGGAGCTGTTTTTT
>-|TRBV19|TRBJ1-1|-
CASSIATPNTEAFF
TGTGCCAGTAGTATCGCGACACCGAACACTGAAGCTTTCTTT
>-|TRBV1|TRBJ2-7|-
CTSSLPNGAGTSPLNEQYF
TGCACCAGCAGCCTCCCCAACGGGGCCGGGACTAGCCCCTTGAACGAGCAGTACTTC
>-|TRBV7-9|TRBJ2-1|-
CASSLGGKQGSPYNEQFF
TGTGCCAGCAGCTTAGGGGGCAAACAGGGATCCCCTTACAATGAGCAGTTCTTC
>once|TRBV18|TRBJ2-7|TRBD2
CASSDPSLAENYEQYF
TGTGCCAGCTCAGACCCGTCTCTAGCGGAAAATTACGAGCAGTACTTC
>-|TRBV10-3|TRBJ1-5|TRBD1
CAASQGDNQPQHF
TGTGCCGCCTCCCAGGGGGACAATCAGCCCCAGCATTTT
>-|TRBV19|TRBJ1-4|-
CASRFRQGNEKLFF
TGTGCCAGTAGATTTCGGCAGGGTAATGAAAAACTGTTTTTT
>-|TRBV5-4|TRBJ2-3|TRBD2
CASSRSLAGGPDTQYF
TGTGCCAGCAGCCGATCTTTGGCGGGAGGGCCGGATACGCAGTATTTT
>-|TRBV27|TRBJ1-2|TRBD1
CASSGTGGYGYTF
TGTGCCAGCAGCGGGACAGGGGGCTATGGCTACACCTTC